This T cell receptor (beta chain) was sequenced in a study of blood T cells in healthy people across ages. Study-wide results and caveats: Diversity estimates drawn from one million T cells were deemed underestimates.

Primers used in a second PCR of about 7 to 11 cycles were a sample-barcoded 5' primer and a J-beta primer mix. Using its own MiXCR run on the 5' RACE reads, TCRdb lists one record per CDR3 protein. The sample has roughly 830,000 distinct CDR3 sequences; 62% are singletons. This clonotype occurred a few times. What it binds is unknown. Germline values: CDR1 MDHEN, CDR2 SYDVKM. V was shortened by 3 bases and J by 6 bases, with 18 bases between the two germline ends. The CDR3 is 16 amino acids. J is TRBJ1-5 and V is TRBV28, with no clear D. Sequencing was done on a sample of blood. The receptor was isolated from a man aged 25-40 years in good health. In DNA, the CDR3 is TGTGCCAGCAGTTTCTTGGGATTAAGGGCGTTTCAGCCCCAGCATTTT. Protein: CASSFLGLRAFQPQHF.